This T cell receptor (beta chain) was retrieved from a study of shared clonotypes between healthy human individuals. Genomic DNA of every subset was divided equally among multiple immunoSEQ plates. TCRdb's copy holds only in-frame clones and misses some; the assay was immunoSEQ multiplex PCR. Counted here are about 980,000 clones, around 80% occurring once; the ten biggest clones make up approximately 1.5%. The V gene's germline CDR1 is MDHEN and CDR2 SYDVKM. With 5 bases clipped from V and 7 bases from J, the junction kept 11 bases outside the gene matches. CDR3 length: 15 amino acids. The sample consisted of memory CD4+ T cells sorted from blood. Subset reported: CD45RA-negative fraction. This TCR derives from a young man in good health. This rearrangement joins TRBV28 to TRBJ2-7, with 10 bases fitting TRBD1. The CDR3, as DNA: TGTGCCAGCAGTCCGACTGACAGGGGGCCCCTGGAGCAGTACTTC. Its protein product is CASSPTDRGPLEQYF.